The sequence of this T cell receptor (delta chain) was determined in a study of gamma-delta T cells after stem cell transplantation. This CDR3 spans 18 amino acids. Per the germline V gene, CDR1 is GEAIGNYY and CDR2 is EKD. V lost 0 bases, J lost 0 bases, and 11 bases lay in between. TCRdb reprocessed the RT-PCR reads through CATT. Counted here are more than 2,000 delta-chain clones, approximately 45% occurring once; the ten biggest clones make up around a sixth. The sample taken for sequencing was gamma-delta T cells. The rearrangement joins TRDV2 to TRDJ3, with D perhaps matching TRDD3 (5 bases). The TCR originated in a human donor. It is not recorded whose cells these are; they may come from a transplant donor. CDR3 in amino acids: CACDTTGTDSWDTRQMFF. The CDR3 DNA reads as TGTGCCTGTGACACCACGGGGACCGACTCCTGGGACACCCGACAGATGTTTTTC.